This T cell receptor (beta chain) was obtained from a study of T cell repertoires in cytomegalovirus infection. Across the study: Public TCR beta signature analysis indicated the presence of both CMV infection and matching HLA type.

This clonotype was observed a few times. Via MiXCR, TCRdb re-called the reads, giving one row per CDR3 protein. The repertoire holds some 240,000 distinct CDR3 sequences, with 15% to 20% as singletons. Source material: CD8+ T cells from PBMCs. The receptor comes from a human donor in good health (CMV status not recorded). Some clones in this sample may be carry-over from other donors' samples.

This chain's CDR3 is CASSEEDGPTYEQYF. CDR3 DNA: TGTGCCAGCAGTGAAGAGGACGGCCCGACCTACGAGCAGTACTTC. The genes are TRBV2 and TRBJ2-7, with D hard to call. There are 15 residues in the CDR3. The V gene's germline CDR1 is SNHLY and CDR2 FYNNEI. The V and J ends lost 1 base and 2 bases respectively, with 12 bases between them.